The 21 T cell receptor beta chains listed next were all sequenced from one sample in a study of T cell repertoires in ileal Crohn's disease. Using immunoSEQ multiplex PCR, the repertoire was profiled, and TCRdb retains in-frame clones only, with some absent. Here the sample spans 13,000 to 15,000 clones, around 79% being singletons. The sequencing sample was made of ileal tissue. The source is an adult with Crohn's disease.

This chain links TRBV5-1 with TRBJ2-7, with 9 bases identical to TRBD2. The V segment lost 6 bases and the J segment 3 bases; nucleotides outside the gene matches: 19. Germline CDR1 and CDR2: SGHRS and YFSETQ. The CDR3 consists of 18 residues. In nucleotides, the CDR3 is TGCGCCAGCAAGGAACGGGAGGATGGCGGGGGGGCTTTCTACGAGCAGTACTTC. As protein: CASKEREDGGGAFYEQYF.

The rearrangement links TRBV9 to TRBJ2-1, with 7 positions matching TRBD1. V lost 0 bases to trimming and J lost 7 bases; unmatched junction nucleotides: 7. CDR1 and CDR2 from the germline V gene are SGDLS and YYNGEE. The CDR3 is made up of 15 amino acids. CDR3 bases: TGTGCCAGCAGCGTAGAGGGCAGGGGGATAAATGAGCAGTTCTTC. This encodes CASSVEGRGINEQFF.

V usage is TRBV28 and J usage is TRBJ1-1; D is uncertain. Germline V gives CDR1 MDHEN, CDR2 SYDVKM. The V and J ends lost 6 bases and 3 bases respectively, with 5 bases between them. The CDR3 spans 11 residues. CDR3 region: CASSAYTEAFF. The CDR3 nucleotides are TGTGCCAGCAGCGCGTACACTGAAGCTTTCTTT.

There are a few counts of this clone. V usage is TRBV5-4 and J usage is TRBJ1-2; 7 bases fit TRBD1. With V trimmed by 4 bases and J by 8 bases, 5 bases remained unmatched. The CDR3 has 12 amino acids. From germline, CDR1 is SGHNT and CDR2 YYREEE (reference sequence). CDR3 in amino acids: CASSLTGFGYTF. The CDR3 nucleotides read TGTGCCAGCAGCCTGACAGGGTTCGGCTACACCTTC.

By share, this clone ranks as medium-sized. J is TRBJ1-2 and V is TRBV27, with TRBD1 as a possible D gene (6 bases). Trimming took off 4 bases at V and 3 bases at J, with 21 bases between the two ends. The CDR3 runs to 17 residues. CDR1 and CDR2 (germline): MNHEY, SMNVEV (reference sequence). The CDR3, as DNA: TGTGCCAGCAGTTCCAGGGGTCCAGGGGATAATCACTATGGCTACACCTTC. This encodes CASSSRGPGDNHYGYTF.

The CDR3 region has the DNA TGCGCCAGCAGCTTGGGGTCTAGCGGGGTCCCGGATACGCAGTATTTT. As protein: CASSLGSSGVPDTQYF. The gene calls are TRBV5-1 and TRBJ2-3; TRBD2 aligns across 9 bases. V was clipped by 0 bases and J by 6 bases; unmatched bases: 8. Looked up from germline, CDR1 is SGHRS and CDR2 is YFSETQ. The CDR3 is made up of 16 amino acids.

The chain joins TRBV7-2 to TRBJ2-7; tentative D call: TRBD2 (6 bases). The V end lost 5 bases, the J end lost 1 base, and 9 bases lay between the germline ends. Germline V gene lookup returns CDR1 SGHTA and CDR2 FQGNSA. The CDR3 totals 13 residues. In DNA, the CDR3 is TGTGCCAGCAGCGGAGGGCCGTCCTACGAGCAGTACTTC. It specifies CASSGGPSYEQYF.

This sequence joins TRBV15 and TRBJ1-2, with D perhaps TRBD1 (6 bases). The CDR3 has 13 residues. Germline V gene data show CDR1 as LNHNV and CDR2 as YYDKDF (reference sequence). Trimming removed 5 bases at V and 3 bases at J, with 10 bases between. The CDR3 bases are TGTGCCACCAGCTTAGGACAGTACTATGGCTACACCTTC. Its translation is CATSLGQYYGYTF.

The gene calls are TRBV7-4 and TRBJ1-1, with a possible D match to TRBD1 (5 bases). Trimming took 2 bases from V and 5 from J, leaving 9 bases between them. Germline CDR1 is SGHVT and CDR2 is SQSDAQ. This CDR3 has 13 residues. As DNA, the CDR3 is TGTGCCAGCAGCTTACCGGGGGGGACTGAAGCTTTCTTT. Encoded protein: CASSLPGGTEAFF.

The chain employs TRBV7-8 and TRBJ2-7; D is perhaps TRBD1 (5 bases). Germline V gene data show CDR1 as SGHVS and CDR2 as FQNEAQ. V lost 5 bases and J 2 bases, leaving 7 bases between the germline ends. This CDR3 is built from 12 residues. In DNA, the CDR3 is TGTGCCAGCAGCACGACAGCCTACGAGCAGTACTTC. Amino acids: CASSTTAYEQYF.

CDR3 sequence: CASSKEPWGRGENNTEAFF. CDR3 DNA: TGTGCCAGCAGCAAAGAACCGTGGGGACGGGGGGAAAACAACACTGAAGCTTTCTTT. The chain has TRBV21-1 and TRBJ1-1. TRBV21-1 is described as a pseudogene. This CDR3 comprises 19 residues.

The chain carries TRBV11-3 and TRBJ2-3; 9 nucleotides match TRBD1. CDR3 length equals 18 residues. V shed 4 bases, J shed 1 base, and the junction held 12 bases outside the gene matches. Germline V gene lookup returns CDR1 SGHNT and CDR2 YENEEA. The CDR3: CASSSGTGTNSGTDTQYF. The CDR3 DNA reads TGTGCCAGCAGCTCCGGGACAGGGACCAACTCTGGCACAGATACGCAGTATTTT. Full variable domain (outside the CDR3, taken from reference TRBV11-3 and TRBJ2-3): EAGVVQSPRYKIIEKKQPVAFWCNPISGHNTLYWYLQNLGQGPELLIRYENEEAVDDSQLPKDRFSAERLKGVDSTLKIQPAELGDSAVYLCASSSGTGTNSGTDTQYFGPGTRLTVL.

The rearrangement uses TRBV28 and TRBJ1-5; 7 bases match TRBD1. The V segment lost 5 bases and the J segment 5 bases; nucleotides outside the gene matches: 6. The CDR3 loop spans 14 amino acids. In germline, CDR1 is MDHEN, CDR2 SYDVKM. In nucleotides, the CDR3 is TGTGCCAGCAGTAAAAGACAGGGCCATCAGCCCCAGCATTTT. Translation gives CASSKRQGHQPQHF.

The chain is built from TRBV5-1 and TRBJ2-2, with D hard to call. The CDR3 consists of 14 residues. Trimming removed 4 bases at V and 0 bases at J, with 7 bases between. From germline, CDR1 is SGHRS and CDR2 YFSETQ. This CDR3 is CASSPLTNTGELFF. The CDR3 DNA reads TGCGCCAGCAGCCCCTTAACGAACACCGGGGAGCTGTTTTTT.

The chain links TRBV30 to TRBJ1-4, with a tentative D call TRBD1 (6 bases). Trimming took 0 bases from V and 7 from J, leaving 9 bases between them. This CDR3 spans 13 amino acids. CDR1 is GTSNPN and CDR2 is SVGIG in the germline V gene (reference sequence). For the CDR3, the DNA is TGTGCCTGGAGTGTTATAGGGGGTGAAAAACTGTTTTTT. Amino acids: CAWSVIGGEKLFF.

The gene calls are TRBV4-1 and TRBJ2-6; 8 nucleotides align to TRBD1. J was trimmed by 2 bases and V by 4 bases; bases with no gene match: 10. Germline values: CDR1 MGHRA, CDR2 YSYEKL. The CDR3 spans 18 residues. The CDR3 DNA reads TGCGCCAGCAGCCTCACAGGGGGTCAGCTGGCTGGGGCCAACGTCCTGACTTTC. Residues: CASSLTGGQLAGANVLTF.

J is TRBJ2-1 and V is TRBV6-1; possible D gene TRBD2, 6 bases. Germline CDR1 MNHNS, CDR2 SASEGT. Trimming stripped 7 bases from V and 10 bases from J, with 17 bases between. This CDR3 region has 13 residues. For the CDR3, the DNA is TGTGCCAGCACCGATCCCTCCCGGGGGGAGCAGTTCTTC. This sequence encodes CASTDPSRGEQFF.

The J gene is TRBJ2-1, the V gene TRBV14, with D maybe TRBD1 (5 bases). Trimming removed 4 bases from V and 10 bases from J, with 14 bases in between. Germline V gives CDR1 SGHDN, CDR2 FVKESK. The CDR3 loop spans 13 amino acids. The CDR3 nucleotides read TGTGCCAGCAGCCCTTTAGGGGTTCCGGAGCAGTTCTTC. This translates into CASSPLGVPEQFF. Full variable domain (missing parts from reference TRBV14 and TRBJ2-1): EAGVTQFPSHSVIEKGQTVTLRCDPISGHDNLYWYRRVMGKEIKFLLHFVKESKQDESGMPNNRFLAERTGGTYSTLKVQPAELEDSGVYFCASSPLGVPEQFFGPGTRLTVL.

CDR3 in DNA: TGTGCCAGCAGTGATCCGGGACAGGGGCGCAATCAGCCCCAGCATTTT. It specifies CASSDPGQGRNQPQHF. The chain joins TRBV6-1 to TRBJ1-5; 10 nucleotides agree with TRBD1. This CDR3 is built from 16 residues. After removal of 3 bases from V and 2 bases from J, the junction contained 4 bases not matched to a gene. CDR1 and CDR2 (germline): MNHNS, SASEGT.

V and J are TRBV19 and TRBJ1-1; weak D call: TRBD1 (6 bases). The germline gives CDR1 LNHDA, CDR2 SQIVND (reference sequence). Trimming stripped 9 bases from V and 1 base from J, with 18 bases between. The CDR3 has 15 amino acids. The CDR3 protein is CASSWGNRENTEAFF. The CDR3 bases are TGTGCCAGCAGTTGGGGGAACAGGGAGAACACTGAAGCTTTCTTT.

The chain recombines TRBV7-2 with TRBJ2-2; TRBD2 is a possible D gene (5 bases). V lost 2 bases to trimming and J lost 6 bases, with 13 bases between them. There are 15 residues in the CDR3. Germline loops: CDR1 SGHTA, CDR2 FQGNSA. The CDR3 nucleotides are TGTGCCAGCAGCTTAATGCTAGGCGGGCCCGGGGAGCTGTTTTTT. It translates to CASSLMLGGPGELFF.